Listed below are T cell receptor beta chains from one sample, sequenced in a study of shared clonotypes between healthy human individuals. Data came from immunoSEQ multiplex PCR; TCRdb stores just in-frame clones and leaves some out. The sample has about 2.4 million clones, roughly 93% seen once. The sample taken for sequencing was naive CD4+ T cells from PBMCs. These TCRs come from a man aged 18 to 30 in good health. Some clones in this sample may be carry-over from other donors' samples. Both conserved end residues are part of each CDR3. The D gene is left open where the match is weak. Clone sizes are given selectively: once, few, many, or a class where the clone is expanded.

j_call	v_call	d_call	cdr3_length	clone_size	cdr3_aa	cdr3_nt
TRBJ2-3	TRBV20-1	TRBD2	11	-	CSAGRAATQYF	TGCAGTGCTGGGAGGGCCGCTACGCAGTATTTT
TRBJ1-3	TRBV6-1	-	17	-	CASSVGWGGRAGNTIYF	TGTGCCAGCAGTGTGGGTTGGGGGGGGAGAGCTGGAAACACCATATATTTT
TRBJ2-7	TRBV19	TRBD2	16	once	CASSISTGLAGIEQYF	TGTGCCAGTAGTATTTCCACGGGACTAGCGGGAATCGAGCAGTACTTC
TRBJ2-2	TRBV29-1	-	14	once	CSAGGMVDTGELFF	TGCAGCGCGGGGGGCATGGTGGACACCGGGGAGCTGTTTTTT
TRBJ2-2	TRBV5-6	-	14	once	CASSFEGIPGELFF	TGTGCCAGCAGCTTTGAGGGTATCCCCGGGGAGCTGTTTTTT
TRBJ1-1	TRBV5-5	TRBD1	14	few	CASSSTGWDTEAFF	TGTGCCAGCAGCTCGACAGGGTGGGACACTGAAGCTTTCTTT
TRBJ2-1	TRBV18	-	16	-	CASSPTFSEAYNEQFF	TGTGCCAGCTCACCTACTTTTTCGGAAGCCTACAATGAGCAGTTCTTC
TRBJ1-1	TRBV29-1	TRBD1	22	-	CSVLLYGTGDGVGVKSNTEAFF	TGCAGCGTTCTACTATATGGGACAGGGGATGGTGTAGGGGTAAAATCGAACACTGAAGCTTTCTTT
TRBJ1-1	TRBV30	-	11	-	CARTWGAEAFF	TGTGCCCGAACCTGGGGGGCTGAAGCTTTCTTT
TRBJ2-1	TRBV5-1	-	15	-	CASSLVSGDVGEQFF	TGCGCCAGCAGCTTGGTGTCAGGGGACGTAGGTGAGCAGTTCTTC
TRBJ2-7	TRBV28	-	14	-	CASSSPGTAYEQYF	TGTGCCAGCAGTTCCCCGGGGACCGCCTACGAGCAGTACTTC
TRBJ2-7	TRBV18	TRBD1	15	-	CASSPTGTVPSEQYF	TGTGCCAGCTCACCAACCGGGACAGTCCCTTCCGAGCAGTACTTC
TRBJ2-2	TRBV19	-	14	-	CASRYGQLTGELFF	TGTGCCAGTAGATATGGACAGCTCACCGGGGAGCTGTTTTTT
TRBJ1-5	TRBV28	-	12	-	CASRKPMYPQHF	TGTGCCAGTAGGAAACCGATGTATCCCCAGCATTTT
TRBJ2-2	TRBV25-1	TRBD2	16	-	CASSEYASGSTGELFF	TGTGCCAGCAGTGAATATGCTAGCGGAAGCACCGGGGAGCTGTTTTTT
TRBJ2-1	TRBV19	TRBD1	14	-	CASSIRDRAYEQFF	TGTGCCAGTAGTATCAGGGACAGGGCATATGAGCAGTTCTTC
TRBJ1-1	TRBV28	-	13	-	CASNQLAGTEAFF	TGTGCCAGCAACCAATTGGCGGGCACTGAAGCTTTCTTT
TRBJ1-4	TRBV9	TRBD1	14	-	CASSVTGTGEKLFF	TGTGCCAGCAGCGTTACCGGGACAGGTGAAAAACTGTTTTTT
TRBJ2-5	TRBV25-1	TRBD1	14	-	CASRDGTGDETQYF	TGTGCCAGCCGTGACGGGACAGGGGATGAGACCCAGTACTTC
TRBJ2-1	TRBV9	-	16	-	CASQFGVESSYNEQFF	TGTGCCAGCCAGTTCGGTGTGGAAAGCTCCTACAATGAGCAGTTCTTC
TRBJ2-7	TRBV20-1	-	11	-	CSLAQTYEQYF	TGCAGTCTAGCGCAAACCTACGAGCAGTACTTC
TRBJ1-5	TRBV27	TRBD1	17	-	CASSLNRGGHSNQPQHF	TGTGCCAGCAGTTTAAACAGGGGGGGACATAGCAATCAGCCCCAGCATTTT
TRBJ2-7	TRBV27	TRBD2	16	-	CASSSKSRLAVYEQYF	TGTGCCAGCAGTTCCAAATCACGACTAGCGGTCTACGAGCAGTACTTC
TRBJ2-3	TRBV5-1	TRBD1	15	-	CASSSQGPDTDTQYF	TGCGCCAGCAGCTCACAGGGGCCTGACACAGATACGCAGTATTTT
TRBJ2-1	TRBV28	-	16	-	CASSLKRGGLDNEQFF	TGTGCCAGCAGTTTAAAGAGGGGGGGTTTGGACAATGAGCAGTTCTTC
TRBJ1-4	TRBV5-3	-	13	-	CARRAGKREKLFF	TGTGCCAGAAGAGCCGGGAAGAGAGAAAAACTGTTTTTT
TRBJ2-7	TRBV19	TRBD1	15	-	CASSIDGTGAWEQYF	TGTGCCAGTAGTATAGATGGGACAGGAGCTTGGGAGCAGTACTTC